This record covers a single T cell receptor (beta chain). The antigen remains unidentified. This sample is drawn from a study of T-cell memory formation after mild COVID-19. Background on the study: TCR clusters were mostly donor specific. Study observations and caveats: The CD4+ clones that contracted clustered mainly within CM and EM, and the CD8+ clones concentrated in EMRA.

The CDR3 runs to 14 residues. V was pared by 4 bases and J by 5 bases, with 6 bases of the junction left unmatched. Germline lookup yields CDR1 SGHRS and CDR2 YFSETQ. TCR alpha and TCR beta cDNA libraries carrying sample barcodes and UMIs were produced by 5'RACE using constant-segment primers. MiXCR, run by TCRdb on the 5' RACE reads, gives a single entry per CDR3 protein. The table lists approximately 300,000 distinct CDR3 sequences, about 15% of them singletons. The sample taken for sequencing was PBMCs or a T cell subset sorted from them (not recorded which). The chain is built from TRBV5-1 and TRBJ2-1; 7 bases match TRBD2. This TCR came from a man aged 18-30 years who had mild COVID-19 (a few samples of this study predate the infection). Cell type and time point are not known. CDR3 nucleotides: TGCGCCAGCAGCGTGGGGAGGGAGGACAATGAGCAGTTCTTC. Amino acid sequence: CASSVGREDNEQFF.